Below, 8 T cell receptor beta chains from the same sample are listed, as sequenced in a study of beta chain features in type 1 diabetes (dated by TCRdb to 2017 to 2018). The library was produced with the immunoSEQ multiplex PCR assay. The entire amount of isolated RNA was reverse transcribed using the High Capacity cDNA Reverse Transcription Kit, so the sequenced TCRB transcripts were expressed ones. This immuneACCESS table, as held by TCRdb, lists in-frame sequences with V and J called but not all clones. Of the missing ones, under half trace to an unresolved V gene in checked studies; the others have no known cause. The table for this sample lists 630,000 or so clones; about an eighth of them were counted only once. Just under 0.04% of the sample is in the top ten clones. Findings and caveats that apply to the study as a whole: A moderate but significant shortening of TCRB CDR3 length was observed in type 1 diabetes patients in all four CD4+ subsets.

The antigens for these receptors are not known. The sample comprised naive CD4+ T cells from blood. What the cell subset or site label conveys for this sample: true naive CD4+ T cells. These receptors were taken from a man between 18 and 29 years old with type 1 diabetes.

This clone was counted between two and nine times. The V call is TRBV30, the J call TRBJ1-2; D unresolved. Germline V gene data show CDR1 as GTSNPN and CDR2 as SVGIG (reference sequence). V shed 3 bases and J shed 4 bases, with 12 bases lying between them. The CDR3 loop spans 13 amino acids. The CDR3 DNA is TGTGCCTGGAGAATTGACAAGTTCTATGGCTACACCTTC. As protein: CAWRIDKFYGYTF.

This chain uses TRBV29-1 with TRBJ2-1; D is unresolved. CDR3 length equals 13 residues. Trimming cost V 7 bases and J 0 bases, with 10 bases left between them. Germline CDR1 is SQVTM and CDR2 is ANQGSEA. In DNA form, the CDR3 reads TGCAGCGCCTCTTGGAGCTCCTACAATGAGCAGTTCTTC. It encodes CSASWSSYNEQFF.

The chain uses TRBV30 and TRBJ2-5; no definite D call. V was cut by 4 bases and J by 4 bases, with 10 bases left in between. CDR1 is GTSNPN and CDR2 is SVGIG in the germline V gene (reference sequence). The CDR3 is made up of 12 amino acids. CDR3 sequence reads: CAWKGGGETQYF. In DNA, the CDR3 is TGTGCCTGGAAGGGCGGTGGAGAGACCCAGTACTTC. Complete variable domain (other parts from reference TRBV30 and TRBJ2-5): SQTIHQWPATLVQPVGSPLSLECTVEGTSNPNLYWYRQAAGRGLQLLFYSVGIGQISSEVPQNLSASRPQDRQFILSSKKLLLSDSGFYLCAWKGGGETQYFGPGTRLLVL.

CDR3 loop: CASSPRLAGGTYNEQFF. In nucleotides, the CDR3 is TGTGCCAGCAGCCCACGACTAGCGGGGGGCACCTACAATGAGCAGTTCTTC. The chain employs TRBV7-9 and TRBJ2-1; the match to TRBD2 covers 13 bases. Unmatched junction bases numbered 6, after V lost 5 bases and J lost 2 bases. The CDR3 is 17 residues long. CDR1 and CDR2 from the germline V gene are SEHNR and FQNEAQ (reference sequence).

This chain uses TRBV29-1 with TRBJ2-7, with D possibly matching TRBD2 (7 bases). Trimming took 4 bases from V and 2 from J, leaving 18 bases between them. Germline CDR1 SQVTM, CDR2 ANQGSEA. This CDR3 is built from 15 residues. The CDR3 sequence: CSVAVMRGGPYEQYF. CDR3 bases: TGCAGCGTTGCCGTGATGAGGGGGGGTCCCTACGAGCAGTACTTC.

The V and J genes are TRBV9 and TRBJ2-1, with 7 positions matching TRBD1. Trimming removed 3 bases from V and 4 bases from J; junction bases left unmatched: 1. This CDR3 has 13 residues. The germline gives CDR1 SGDLS, CDR2 YYNGEE. The chain's CDR3 is CASSATGYNEQFF. The CDR3 DNA follows: TGTGCCAGCAGCGCGACAGGGTACAATGAGCAGTTCTTC.

The rearrangement links TRBV2 to TRBJ1-2; no clear D. CDR3 length: 16 residues. Trimming stripped 10 bases from V and 2 bases from J, with 23 bases between. Per the germline V gene, CDR1 is SNHLY and CDR2 is FYNNEI. As DNA, the CDR3 is TGTGCCACCCGATCCTCCGCAGGCAGATTGAACTATGGCTACACCTTC. Its protein is CATRSSAGRLNYGYTF.

There are a few counts of this clone. The chain couples TRBV5-1 to TRBJ2-3; D tentatively fits TRBD1 or TRBD2 (5 bases each). V lost 3 bases, J lost 1 base, and 12 bases lay in between. The CDR3 is made up of 15 amino acids. From germline, CDR1 is SGHRS and CDR2 YFSETQ. The DNA of the CDR3 is TGCGCCAGCAGCTATGGGACCCGGCGCACAGATACGCAGTATTTT. It codes for CASSYGTRRTDTQYF.